The sequence of this T cell receptor (beta chain) was determined in a study of T-cell memory formation after mild COVID-19. Regarding the study as a whole: There were some responding clones in pre-infection memory, which suggested that cross-reactive memory had joined.

CDR3 length equals 12 residues. Trimming removed 6 bases from V and 7 bases from J; junction bases left unmatched: 5. CDR1 and CDR2 (germline): DFQATT, SNEGSKA (reference sequence). A word on this clonotype: As yet, its antigen is unknown.

TCRdb re-called the 5' RACE reads through MiXCR, storing one row per CDR3 protein. The data contain hundreds of thousands of distinct CDR3 sequences, around 20% of them singletons. The sample taken for sequencing was PBMCs or a T cell subset sorted from them (not recorded which). The sequence derives from an adult woman who had mild COVID-19 (a few samples of this study predate the infection). Cell type and time point are not known. The V gene is TRBV20-1, the J gene TRBJ2-5; 10 nucleotides line up with TRBD1. The CDR3 region has the DNA TGCAGTGCAGACAGGGGGCAGGGGACCCAGTACTTC. Protein: CSADRGQGTQYF.